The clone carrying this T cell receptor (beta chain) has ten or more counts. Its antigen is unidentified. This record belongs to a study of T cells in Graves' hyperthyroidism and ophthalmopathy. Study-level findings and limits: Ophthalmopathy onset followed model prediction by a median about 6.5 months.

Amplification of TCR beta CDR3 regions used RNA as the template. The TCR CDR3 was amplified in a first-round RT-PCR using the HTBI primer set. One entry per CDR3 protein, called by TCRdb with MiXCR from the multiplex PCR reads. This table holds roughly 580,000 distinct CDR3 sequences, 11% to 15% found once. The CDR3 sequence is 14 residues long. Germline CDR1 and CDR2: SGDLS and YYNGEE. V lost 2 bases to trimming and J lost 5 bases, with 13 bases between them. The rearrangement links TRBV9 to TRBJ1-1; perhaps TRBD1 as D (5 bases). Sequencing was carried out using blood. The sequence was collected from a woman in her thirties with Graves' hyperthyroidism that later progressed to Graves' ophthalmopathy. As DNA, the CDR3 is TGTGCCAGCAGCGTTTGGGGCGGGGAGACTGAAGCTTTCTTT. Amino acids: CASSVWGGETEAFF.